This T cell receptor (beta chain) appears in the sequencing data of a study of blood T cell repertoires in COVID-19. Across the whole study: The United States, Italy and Spain were the sources of the acute and convalescent COVID-19 samples.

Produced via immunoSEQ multiplex PCR; TCRdb's table is partial and in-frame only. In the table there are 300,000 to 400,000 clones, about 90% of which are singletons. Study members were between about 18 and 100 years old and lived in approximately 25 US regions. Recovery meant two consecutive negative NP/OP PCR tests, professional clearance, or resolved symptoms. V was trimmed by 8 bases and J by 4 bases, leaving 15 bases between them. This CDR3 spans 14 amino acids. Germline V gives CDR1 SNHLY, CDR2 FYNNEI. The chain has TRBV2 and TRBJ2-1; D is perhaps TRBD1 (6 bases). The sequencing input was PBMCs or T cells enriched from blood (not recorded which). The TCR comes from a man aged 25 to 45 who had recovered from COVID-19. CDR3 sequence (DNA): TGTGCCAGCCGGCAGGGGCCCATGTACAATGAGCAGTTCTTC. The encoded protein is CASRQGPMYNEQFF.